This T cell receptor (beta chain) was found in a study of cytomegalovirus exposure and HLA in healthy donors. Amplification used 60 Vbeta primers and 13 Jbeta primers. The table came from immunoSEQ multiplex PCR; TCRdb's copy has only in-frame clones and leaves some out. This sample has fewer than 150,000 clones, with 79% found just once. This clonotype was sampled from a man between 35 and 55 years old in good health and CMV-seropositive. Sequenced: PBMCs.

The CDR3, as DNA: TGTGCCATCGACCCATTCACAGGGGTCAAGAACACTGAAGCTTTCTTT. As protein: CAIDPFTGVKNTEAFF. The V and J genes are TRBV28 and TRBJ1-1; 7 positions match TRBD1. Per germline, CDR1 MDHEN and CDR2 SYDVKM. J lost 1 base, V lost 10 bases, and 15 bases had no gene match. This CDR3 spans 16 amino acids.